These 10 T cell receptor beta chains share one sample of origin, sequenced in a study of T cell repertoires in cytomegalovirus infection. TCRdb redid the calling of the reads with MiXCR, one entry per CDR3 protein. Of fewer than 550,000 distinct CDR3 sequences listed, more than 15% are singletons. Sequenced input: CD8+ T cells from PBMCs. These TCRs come from a human donor in good health (CMV status not recorded). Some clones in this sample may be carry-over from other donors' samples.

For this clonotype: A clone one base away is much larger, so this may be a read error. V is TRBV27 and J is TRBJ2-7, with unresolved D. The CDR3 covers 13 residues. The germline CDR1 and CDR2 sequences are MNHEY and SMNVEV (reference sequence). CDR3 amino acids: CASSLSEKYERYF. CDR3 coding DNA: TGTGCCAGCAGTTTATCCGAAAAATACGAGCGGTACTTC.

This clonotype was detected ten times or more. CDR3 in amino acids: CASSDNRAGLAGEQETQYF. CDR3 DNA sequence: TGTGCCAGCAGCGACAACCGAGCGGGACTAGCGGGAGAGCAAGAGACCCAGTACTTC. V gene TRBV7-9 combines with J gene TRBJ2-5; the match to TRBD2 covers 14 bases. Germline V gene data show CDR1 as SEHNR and CDR2 as FQNEAQ (reference sequence). CDR3 size: 19 residues. V lost 5 bases to trimming and J lost 2 bases; unmatched junction nucleotides: 13.

This clonotype was counted only a few times. The chain couples TRBV3-1 to TRBJ2-7; 10 nucleotides line up with TRBD2. Germline CDR1 is LGHDT and CDR2 is YNNKEL (reference sequence). Trimming cost V 8 bases and J 4 bases; bases outside gene matches: 5. This CDR3 region has 13 residues. CDR3 sequence reads: CASSGTSVYEQYF. As DNA, the CDR3 is TGTGCCAGCTCCGGGACTAGCGTTTACGAGCAGTACTTC.

This clonotype came up many times. The V gene is TRBV12-3 or TRBV12-4, the J gene TRBJ2-1; a weak D match, TRBD2 (5 bases). The CDR3 contains 12 residues. Trimming removed 6 bases from V and 8 bases from J, with 11 bases in between. The CDR3 reads CASRLGLDEQFF. The CDR3, as DNA: TGTGCCAGCAGACTCGGACTTGATGAGCAGTTCTTC.

The rearrangement links TRBV27 to TRBJ1-2, with 9 bases fitting TRBD1. Germline lookup yields CDR1 MNHEY and CDR2 SMNVEV (reference sequence). This CDR3 is built from 15 residues. V dropped 7 bases and J dropped 2; count of bases not matched to a gene: 8. For the CDR3, the DNA is TGTGCCAGCACCCTAACCGGGACAGGGAACTATGGCTACACCTTC. It specifies CASTLTGTGNYGYTF.

The rearrangement joins TRBV6-6 to TRBJ2-2; D is ambiguous. Germline CDR1 reads MNHNY; CDR2 reads SVGAGI (reference sequence). The CDR3 is made up of 17 amino acids. The germline V and J ends were trimmed by 0 bases and 7 bases, with 18 bases remaining between them. The DNA for the CDR3 is TGTGCCAGCAGTTACTCGCCATACCCGTCTAGGGACGGGGAGCTGTTTTTT. The encoded protein is CASSYSPYPSRDGELFF.

This clonotype was recorded many times. The genes are TRBV28 and TRBJ1-4; 8 bases map to TRBD1. V lost 5 bases and J lost 0; bases outside the gene matches: 14. The germline gives CDR1 MDHEN, CDR2 SYDVKM. The CDR3 sequence is 19 residues long. For the CDR3, the DNA is TGTGCCAGCAGTCCCCCTCGATGGGACAGGACTTCAACTAATGAAAAACTGTTTTTT. This sequence encodes CASSPPRWDRTSTNEKLFF.

This clonotype has only a few counts. The rearrangement joins TRBV12-3 or TRBV12-4 to TRBJ2-5, with D unresolved. The V end lost 2 bases, the J end lost 5 bases, and 9 bases lay between the germline ends. The CDR3 contains 13 residues. CDR3 region: CASSLRASETQYF. In nucleotides, the CDR3 is TGTGCCAGCAGTTTAAGGGCTTCGGAGACCCAGTACTTC.

This clonotype was recorded at least ten times. V is TRBV12-3 or TRBV12-4 and J is TRBJ1-4; 8 nucleotides line up with TRBD1. This CDR3 spans 15 amino acids. V gave up 0 bases and J gave up 6 bases; unmatched junction bases: 3. The CDR3 region is CASSLAKDRDEKLFF. As DNA, the CDR3 is TGTGCCAGCAGTTTAGCGAAGGACAGGGATGAAAAACTGTTTTTT.

In this sample, this clonotype turned up many times. In nucleotides, the CDR3 is TGTGCCAGCAAAGGACTTTACTCTGGAAACACCATATATTTT. Protein sequence: CASKGLYSGNTIYF. V and J are TRBV12-3 or TRBV12-4 and TRBJ1-3; no reliable D call. This CDR3 contains 14 residues. Trimming left V 7 bases short and J 0 bases short, with 10 bases between.